These 23 T cell receptor beta chains were sequenced from one sample in a study of T cell repertoires in cytomegalovirus infection. TCRdb reprocessed the reads with MiXCR, giving one entry per CDR3 protein. Of 800,000 to 950,000 distinct CDR3 sequences in the sample, less than 35% were seen once. No antigens are known for them. This material consisted of cultured CD8+ T cells from PBMCs, taken from culture after CMV antigen stimulation. The origin of the receptors is a human donor in good health (CMV status not recorded). Some clones in this sample may be carry-over from other donors' samples.

This clonotype was seen more than once but under ten times. The chain employs TRBV6-6 and TRBJ2-1; no definite D call. In germline, CDR1 is MNHNY, CDR2 SVGAGI (reference sequence). V shed 2 bases and J shed 10 bases, with 15 bases lying between them. CDR3 length: 14 amino acids. CDR3 sequence (DNA): TGTGCCAGCAGTTACGACATCGGTGCGTACGAGCAGTTCTTC. Protein: CASSYDIGAYEQFF.

The CDR3 region is CASRGRPGANVLTF. The CDR3 coding sequence is TGTGCCAGCAGAGGACGTCCTGGGGCCAACGTCCTGACTTTC. The chain carries TRBV27 and TRBJ2-6, with D unclear. V lost 6 bases and J 2 bases, leaving 8 bases between the germline ends. Germline CDR1 reads MNHEY; CDR2 reads SMNVEV (reference sequence). This CDR3 is 14 amino acids long.

This clonotype occurred a few times. The V and J genes are TRBV27 and TRBJ2-7; TRBD2 aligns across 7 bases. The germline V gene encodes CDR1 MNHEY and CDR2 SMNVEV (reference sequence). J was trimmed by 7 bases and V by 3 bases; bases with no gene match: 3. This CDR3 is 12 amino acids long. CDR3 nucleotide sequence: TGTGCCAGCAGTTTTCAAGCGGGGGAGCAGTACTTC. Translated, it gives CASSFQAGEQYF.

The DNA for the CDR3 is TGCGCCAGCAGCGGATGGGGGAAGAATGAAAAACTGTTTTTT. This encodes CASSGWGKNEKLFF. The J gene is TRBJ1-4, the V gene TRBV4-3; possible D gene TRBD1, 5 bases. The CDR3 covers 14 residues. V was trimmed by 5 bases and J by 5 bases, leaving 12 bases between them. Germline V gene sequence: CDR1 LGHNA, CDR2 YSLEER.

Many counts were recorded for this clonotype. V and J are TRBV7-8 and TRBJ2-7; the D call may be TRBD1 or TRBD2 (5 bases each). V lost 1 base and J lost 0, with 19 bases in between. CDR3 length: 18 amino acids. Germline V gives CDR1 SGHVS, CDR2 FQNEAQ. The CDR3 nucleotides are TGTGCCAGCAGCTTAGAGAAGGGACGGCCTACCTTCTCCTACGAGCAGTACTTC. Translated: CASSLEKGRPTFSYEQYF.

The table lists this clonotype with a few counts. This rearrangement joins TRBV4-1 to TRBJ2-3; 8 nucleotides match TRBD2. The length of the CDR3 is 16 residues. Trimming cost V 0 bases and J 7 bases; bases outside gene matches: 9. The germline V gene has CDR1 MGHRA and CDR2 YSYEKL. The CDR3 DNA is TGCGCCAGCAGCCAAGATCCCGGGGGGGCCGCGAATACGCAGTATTTT. Its translation is CASSQDPGGAANTQYF.

V usage is TRBV12-5 and J usage is TRBJ1-5, with D possibly TRBD1 on 5 matching bases. V dropped 2 bases and J dropped 3 bases, with 8 bases sitting between them. The CDR3 extends over 14 amino acids. The germline V gene encodes CDR1 LGHNT and CDR2 FRNRAP. This chain's CDR3 is CASGLLGPNQPQHF. The CDR3 coding sequence is TGTGCTAGTGGTTTGCTGGGACCCAATCAGCCCCAGCATTTT.

The chain employs TRBV12-5 and TRBJ2-5; D gene ambiguous. Germline V gene lookup returns CDR1 LGHNT and CDR2 FRNRAP. This CDR3 has 15 residues. Trimming removed 5 bases from V and 6 bases from J, with 19 bases in between. This CDR3 reads CASGLELAPSKTQYF. CDR3 DNA: TGTGCTAGTGGTCTCGAATTGGCACCCTCCAAGACCCAGTACTTC.

V gene TRBV10-3 combines with J gene TRBJ1-2, with D uncertain. V lost 6 bases to trimming and J lost 4 bases, with 18 bases between them. This CDR3 is built from 15 residues. Germline V gene lookup returns CDR1 ENHRY and CDR2 SYGVKD. CDR3 coding DNA: TGTGCCATCAGACCACCCGACGGAGACCTCTATGGCTACACCTTC. It yields the protein CAIRPPDGDLYGYTF.

V and J are TRBV7-6 and TRBJ1-4, with no clear D. The CDR3 loop spans 15 amino acids. The V gene lost 8 bases and the J gene lost 0 bases, with 13 bases spanning the gap. Germline V lookup: CDR1 SGHVS, CDR2 FNYEAQ. For the CDR3, the DNA is TGTGCCAGCGGTCTCCCCCCCGCAACTAATGAAAAACTGTTTTTT. Protein product: CASGLPPATNEKLFF.

V usage is TRBV9 and J usage is TRBJ1-2, with D possibly matching TRBD1 (6 bases). V was shortened by 5 bases and J by 13 bases, with 12 bases between the two germline ends. Germline CDR1 SGDLS, CDR2 YYNGEE. The CDR3 extends over 10 amino acids. CDR3 in DNA: TGTGCCAGCAGACGTAGGGGGTTCACCTTC. Translation: CASRRRGFTF. The entire variable domain, with the rest obtained from reference TRBV9 and TRBJ1-2, is as follows: DSGVTQTPKHLITATGQRVTLRCSPRSGDLSVYWYQQSLDQGLQFLIQYYNGEERAKGNILERFSAQQFPDLHSELNLSSLELGDSALYFCASRRRGFTFGSGTRLTVV.

This sequence joins TRBV11-1 and TRBJ2-2; D is unresolved. V dropped 2 bases and J dropped 6 bases, with 10 bases sitting between them. The CDR3 consists of 14 residues. Germline V CDR1 and CDR2: SGHAT, FQDESV (reference sequence). CDR3 nucleotides: TGTGCCAGCAGCTTAACCCCACCCCCCGGGGAGCTGTTTTTT. Protein: CASSLTPPPGELFF.

This chain links TRBV4-2 with TRBJ1-5; no firm D call. The CDR3 runs 14 residues. Per the germline V gene, CDR1 is LGHNA and CDR2 is YNFKEQ. Trimming took off 0 bases at V and 3 bases at J, with 6 bases between the two ends. The DNA for the CDR3 is TGTGCCAGCAGCCAAGAGACTCCCAATCAGCCCCAGCATTTT. Residues: CASSQETPNQPQHF.

The chain links TRBV2 to TRBJ2-1; 8 bases line up with TRBD1. Germline CDR1 and CDR2: SNHLY and FYNNEI. The CDR3 length is 16 residues. The V and J ends lost 6 bases and 6 bases, in that order; junction bases with no gene match: 13. The CDR3 protein is CASSTDREASGNEQFF. The CDR3 coding sequence is TGTGCCAGCAGCACGGACAGGGAGGCCTCGGGCAATGAGCAGTTCTTC.

This clonotype was seen a few times. The chain has TRBV7-9 and TRBJ1-1, with unresolved D. The CDR3 extends over 14 amino acids. With 4 bases removed from V and 4 bases from J, the gap between germline ends came to 13 bases. From germline, CDR1 is SEHNR and CDR2 FQNEAQ (reference sequence). As DNA, the CDR3 is TGTGCCAGCAGCTGGGTCCCCGATGGCACTGAAGCTTTCTTT. Protein sequence: CASSWVPDGTEAFF.

The chain recombines TRBV27 with TRBJ2-7; 15 positions agree with TRBD2. Trimming cost V 4 bases and J 7 bases; bases outside gene matches: 17. The CDR3 totals 19 residues. CDR1 MNHEY and CDR2 SMNVEV come from the germline V gene (reference sequence). The CDR3 here is CASSSRTGTSGGSSKEQYF. The CDR3 DNA reads TGTGCCAGCAGTTCCCGGACAGGGACTAGCGGGGGGAGCTCTAAGGAGCAGTACTTC.

CDR3 in amino acids: CASSLSLAQFEQYV. The DNA of the CDR3 is TGTGCCAGCAGCTTAAGCCTCGCTCAGTTCGAGCAGTACGTC. This rearrangement joins TRBV7-3 to TRBJ2-7; D uncertain. This CDR3 region has 14 residues. Between the trimmed V and J ends, which lost 1 base and 6 bases, there was a span of 13 bases. Germline V gene data show CDR1 as SGHTA and CDR2 as FQGTGA.

The gene calls are TRBV6-8 and TRBJ1-6; D remains unclear. The CDR3 spans 14 residues. The germline CDR1 and CDR2 sequences are MNHGY and SAAAGT. V was clipped by 2 bases and J by 11 bases, with 13 bases between them. In DNA form, the CDR3 reads TGTGCCAGCAGTTACGTGGAAGACGCGACACCCCTCCACTTT. This gives the protein CASSYVEDATPLHF.

The chain joins TRBV5-4 to TRBJ2-5; 7 nucleotides line up with TRBD2. The length of the CDR3 is 16 residues. Germline trimming cut 1 base from V and 0 bases from J; bases unmatched to any gene: 6. Germline V gene data show CDR1 as SGHNT and CDR2 as YYREEE (reference sequence). Here the CDR3 DNA reads TGTGCCAGCAGCTTGTGGGGCGGGAGTTACCAAGAGACCCAGTACTTC. It translates to CASSLWGGSYQETQYF.

J is TRBJ1-1 and V is TRBV28; 7 positions match TRBD1. J was trimmed by 3 bases and V by 10 bases; bases with no gene match: 8. The CDR3 is made up of 13 amino acids. CDR1 is MDHEN, CDR2 SYDVKM, per germline. The CDR3 reads CATRQGVDTEAFF. Here the CDR3 DNA reads TGTGCCACCAGACAGGGAGTGGACACTGAAGCTTTCTTT.

In this sample, this clonotype turned up a few times. V and J are TRBV27 and TRBJ1-2; possibly TRBD1 for D (6 bases). The CDR3 runs 16 residues. V was pared by 6 bases and J by 5 bases, with 22 bases between. Germline V gene data show CDR1 as MNHEY and CDR2 as SMNVEV (reference sequence). This CDR3 is CASSPLGGRPSYGYTF. The CDR3 DNA is TGTGCCAGCAGCCCCCTCGGGGGGCGGCCCTCTTATGGCTACACCTTC.

The chain combines TRBV20-1 with TRBJ1-1, with TRBD1 as a possible D gene (5 bases). Germline CDR1 reads DFQATT; CDR2 reads SNEGSKA (reference sequence). This CDR3 has 14 amino acids. Deletions cut 3 bases from V and 3 bases from J, with 14 bases between. CDR3 sequence (DNA): TGCAGTGCTAGGCCCAGGGCAGAGGACACTGAAGCTTTCTTT. It yields the protein CSARPRAEDTEAFF.

The rearrangement links TRBV20-1 to TRBJ1-1; D gene unclear. The V gene lost 0 bases and the J gene lost 4 bases, with 9 bases spanning the gap. CDR1 DFQATT and CDR2 SNEGSKA come from the germline V gene (reference sequence). CDR3 size: 13 residues. The CDR3 is CSARDKRATEAFF. Written as DNA, the CDR3 is TGCAGTGCTAGAGATAAGAGGGCCACTGAAGCTTTCTTT.